The clone carrying this T cell receptor (beta chain) occurred a few times. Its antigen is undetermined. These data are taken from a study of beta chain features in type 1 diabetes. Reverse transcribing all isolated RNA meant expressed TCRB transcripts were sequenced. Sequencing was performed with immunoSEQ multiplex PCR; in TCRdb, only in-frame clones are kept and a portion is missing. The sample has approximately 150,000 clones; roughly 60% are singletons. Study-level results: Type 1 diabetes patients had TCRB CDR3s that were shorter (moderately but significantly so) in all four CD4+ subsets.

Every single donor gave one heparinised blood draw, and these averaged around 0.12 L. V shed 2 bases and J shed 4 bases, with 16 bases lying between them. In germline, CDR1 is SQVTM, CDR2 ANQGSEA. The CDR3 is 15 residues long. This TCR was recovered from a man younger than 40 with type 1 diabetes. The sequenced sample was naive CD4+ T cells from blood. The chain carries TRBV29-1 and TRBJ2-3; D call uncertain. CDR3 residues: CSVENITWYADTQYF. The CDR3 DNA sequence: TGCAGCGTTGAAAACATCACCTGGTATGCAGATACGCAGTATTTT.